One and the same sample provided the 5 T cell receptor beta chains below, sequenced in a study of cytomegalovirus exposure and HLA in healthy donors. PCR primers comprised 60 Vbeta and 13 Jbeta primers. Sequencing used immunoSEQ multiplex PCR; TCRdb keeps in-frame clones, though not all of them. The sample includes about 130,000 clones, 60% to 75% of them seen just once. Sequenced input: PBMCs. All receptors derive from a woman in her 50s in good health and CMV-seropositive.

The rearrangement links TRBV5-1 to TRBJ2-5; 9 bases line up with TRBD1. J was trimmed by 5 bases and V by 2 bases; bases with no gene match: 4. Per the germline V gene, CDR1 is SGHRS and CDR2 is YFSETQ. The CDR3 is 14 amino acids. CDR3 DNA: TGCGCCAGCAGCTTTGGCGGACAGGGGGAGACCCAGTACTTC. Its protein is CASSFGGQGETQYF.

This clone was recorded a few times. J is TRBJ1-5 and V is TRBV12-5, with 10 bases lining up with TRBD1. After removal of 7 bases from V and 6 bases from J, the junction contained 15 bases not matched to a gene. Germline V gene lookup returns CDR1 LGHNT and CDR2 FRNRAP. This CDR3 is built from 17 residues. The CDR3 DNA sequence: TGTGCTAGTGTCCCCCCTTCGGGACAGGGGAATGTTCAGCCCCAGCATTTT. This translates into CASVPPSGQGNVQPQHF.

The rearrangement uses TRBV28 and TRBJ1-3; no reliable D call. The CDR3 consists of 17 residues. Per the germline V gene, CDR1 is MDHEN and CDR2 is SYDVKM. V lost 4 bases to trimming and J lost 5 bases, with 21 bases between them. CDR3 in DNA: TGTGCCAGCAGTTCCGACTCGACGGCGGTTCACCGAAACACCATATATTTT. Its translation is CASSSDSTAVHRNTIYF.

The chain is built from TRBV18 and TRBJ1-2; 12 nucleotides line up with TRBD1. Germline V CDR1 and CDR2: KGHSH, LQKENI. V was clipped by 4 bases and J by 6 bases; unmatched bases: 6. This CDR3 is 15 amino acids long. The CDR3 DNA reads TGTGCCAGCTCACGAGGGACAGGGGGCGCACATGGCTACACCTTC. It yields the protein CASSRGTGGAHGYTF.

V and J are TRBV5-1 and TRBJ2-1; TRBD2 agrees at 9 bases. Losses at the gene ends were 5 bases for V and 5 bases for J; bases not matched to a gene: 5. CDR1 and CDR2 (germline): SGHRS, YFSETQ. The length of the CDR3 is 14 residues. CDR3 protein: CASRLAGENNEQFF. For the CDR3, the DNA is TGCGCCAGCAGGTTAGCGGGGGAAAACAATGAGCAGTTCTTC.